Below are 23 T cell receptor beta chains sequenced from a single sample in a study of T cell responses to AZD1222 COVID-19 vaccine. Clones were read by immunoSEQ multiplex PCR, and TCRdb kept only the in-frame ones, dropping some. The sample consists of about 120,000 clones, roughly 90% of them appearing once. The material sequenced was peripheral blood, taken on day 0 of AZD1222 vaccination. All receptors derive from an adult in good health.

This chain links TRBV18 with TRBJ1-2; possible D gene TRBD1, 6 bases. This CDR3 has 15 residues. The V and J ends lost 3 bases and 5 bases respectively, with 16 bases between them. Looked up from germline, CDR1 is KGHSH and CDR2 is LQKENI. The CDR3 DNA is TGTGCCAGCTCACCGCTCAAGGGGGAGGGTTATGGCTACACCTTC. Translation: CASSPLKGEGYGYTF.

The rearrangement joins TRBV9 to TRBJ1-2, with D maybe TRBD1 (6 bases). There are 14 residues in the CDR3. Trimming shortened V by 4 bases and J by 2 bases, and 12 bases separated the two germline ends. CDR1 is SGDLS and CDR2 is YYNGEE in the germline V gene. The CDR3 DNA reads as TGTGCCAGCAGCTTAATACAGGGAAACTATGGCTACACCTTC. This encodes CASSLIQGNYGYTF. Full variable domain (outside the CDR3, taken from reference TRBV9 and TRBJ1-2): DSGVTQTPKHLITATGQRVTLRCSPRSGDLSVYWYQQSLDQGLQFLIQYYNGEERAKGNILERFSAQQFPDLHSELNLSSLELGDSALYFCASSLIQGNYGYTFGSGTRLTVV.

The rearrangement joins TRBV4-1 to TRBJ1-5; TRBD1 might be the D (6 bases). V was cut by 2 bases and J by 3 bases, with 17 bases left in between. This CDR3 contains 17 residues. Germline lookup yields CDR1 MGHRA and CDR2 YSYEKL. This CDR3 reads CASSQQWGLRANQPQHF. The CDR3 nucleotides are TGCGCCAGCAGCCAACAATGGGGGCTCAGGGCCAATCAGCCCCAGCATTTT.

In DNA, the CDR3 is TGTGCCAGCAGTCCATTCACAGGATTCATCTCTGGGGCCAACGTCCTGACTTTC. It yields the protein CASSPFTGFISGANVLTF. The chain has TRBV6-6 and TRBJ2-6, with D perhaps matching TRBD1 (5 bases). This CDR3 is built from 18 residues. V gave up 5 bases and J gave up 0 bases, with 17 bases separating them. Germline assignment: CDR1 MNHNY and CDR2 SVGAGI (reference sequence).

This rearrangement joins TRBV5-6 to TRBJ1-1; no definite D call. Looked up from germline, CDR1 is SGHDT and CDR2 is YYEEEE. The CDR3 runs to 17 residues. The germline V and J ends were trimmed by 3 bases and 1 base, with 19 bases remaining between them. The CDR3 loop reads CASSSYSPLTRNTEAFF. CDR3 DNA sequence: TGTGCCAGCAGCTCCTACTCCCCGCTGACACGGAACACTGAAGCTTTCTTT.

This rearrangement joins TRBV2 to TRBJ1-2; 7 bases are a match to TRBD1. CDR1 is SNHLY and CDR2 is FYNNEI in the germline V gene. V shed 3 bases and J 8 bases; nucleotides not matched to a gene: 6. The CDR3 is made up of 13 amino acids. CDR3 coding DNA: TGTGCCAGCAGTGAGACAGGGACGGTCGGCTACACCTTC. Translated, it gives CASSETGTVGYTF.

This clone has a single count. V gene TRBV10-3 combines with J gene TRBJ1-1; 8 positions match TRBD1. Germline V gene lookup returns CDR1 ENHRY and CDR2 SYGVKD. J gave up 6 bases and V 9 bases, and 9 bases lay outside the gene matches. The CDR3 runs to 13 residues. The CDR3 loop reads CAIQGERGSEAFF. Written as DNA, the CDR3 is TGTGCCATACAGGGGGAAAGGGGTTCTGAAGCTTTCTTT.

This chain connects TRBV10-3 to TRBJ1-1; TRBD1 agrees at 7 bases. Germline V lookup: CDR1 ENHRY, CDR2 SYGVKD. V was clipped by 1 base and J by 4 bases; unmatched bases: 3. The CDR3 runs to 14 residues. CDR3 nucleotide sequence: TGTGCCATCAGTGAGTACAGGGGAGGCACTGAAGCTTTCTTT. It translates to CAISEYRGGTEAFF.

CDR3 sequence reads: CASSWQGKTEAFF. The CDR3 DNA is TGTGCCAGCAGCTGGCAGGGGAAAACTGAAGCTTTCTTT. This sequence joins TRBV7-2 and TRBJ1-1, with TRBD1 as a possible D gene (6 bases). CDR1 SGHTA and CDR2 FQGNSA come from the germline V gene. CDR3 length: 13 amino acids. V lost 4 bases to trimming and J lost 5 bases, with 11 bases between them.

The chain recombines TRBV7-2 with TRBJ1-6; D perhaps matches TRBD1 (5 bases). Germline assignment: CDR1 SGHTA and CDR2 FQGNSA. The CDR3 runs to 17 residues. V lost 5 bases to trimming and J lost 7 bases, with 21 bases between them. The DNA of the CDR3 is TGTGCCAGCAGCGTCCTGGGGGAGGGGATCTACAATTCACCCCTCCACTTT. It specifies CASSVLGEGIYNSPLHF.

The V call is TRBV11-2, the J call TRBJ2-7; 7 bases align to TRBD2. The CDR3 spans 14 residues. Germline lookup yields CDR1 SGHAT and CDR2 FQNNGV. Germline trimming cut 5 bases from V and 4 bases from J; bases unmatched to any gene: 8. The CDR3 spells CASSQAGGYYEQYF. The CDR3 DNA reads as TGTGCCAGCAGCCAAGCCGGGGGGTATTACGAGCAGTACTTC.

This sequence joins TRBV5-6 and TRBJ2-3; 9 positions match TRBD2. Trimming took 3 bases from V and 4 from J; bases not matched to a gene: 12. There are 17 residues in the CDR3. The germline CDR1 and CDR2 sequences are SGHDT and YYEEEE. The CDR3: CASSSIRSAGGPDTQYF. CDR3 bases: TGTGCCAGCAGCTCGATCCGCTCAGCGGGGGGCCCAGATACGCAGTATTTT. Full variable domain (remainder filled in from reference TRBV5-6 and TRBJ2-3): DAGVTQSPTHLIKTRGQQVTLRCSPKSGHDTVSWYQQALGQGPQFIFQYYEEEERQRGNFPDRFSGHQFPNYSSELNVNALLLGDSALYLCASSSIRSAGGPDTQYFGPGTRLTVL.

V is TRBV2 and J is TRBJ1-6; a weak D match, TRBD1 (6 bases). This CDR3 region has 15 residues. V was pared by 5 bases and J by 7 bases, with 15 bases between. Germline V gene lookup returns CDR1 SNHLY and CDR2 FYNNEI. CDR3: CASSFLEGGNSPLHF. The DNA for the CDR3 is TGTGCCAGCAGTTTTCTTGAGGGGGGGAATTCACCCCTCCACTTT.

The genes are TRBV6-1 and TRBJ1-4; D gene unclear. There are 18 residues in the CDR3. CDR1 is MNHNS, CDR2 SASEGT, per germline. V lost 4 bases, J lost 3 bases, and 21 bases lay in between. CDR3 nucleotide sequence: TGTGCCAGCAGTGTTGTAGGGCGGAACCGGTTGGCTAATGAAAAACTGTTTTTT. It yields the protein CASSVVGRNRLANEKLFF.

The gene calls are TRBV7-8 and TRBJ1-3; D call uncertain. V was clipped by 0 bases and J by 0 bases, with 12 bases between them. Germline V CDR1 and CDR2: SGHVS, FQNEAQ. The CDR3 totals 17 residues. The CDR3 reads CASSLASVIRSGNTIYF. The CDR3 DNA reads TGTGCCAGCAGCTTAGCCTCTGTAATCCGCTCTGGAAACACCATATATTTT. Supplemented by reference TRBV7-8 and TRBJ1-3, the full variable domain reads GAGVSQSPRYKVAKRGQDVALRCDPISGHVSLFWYQQALGQGPEFLTYFQNEAQLDKSGLPSDRFFAERPEGSVSTLKIQRTQQEDSAVYLCASSLASVIRSGNTIYFGEGSWLTVV.

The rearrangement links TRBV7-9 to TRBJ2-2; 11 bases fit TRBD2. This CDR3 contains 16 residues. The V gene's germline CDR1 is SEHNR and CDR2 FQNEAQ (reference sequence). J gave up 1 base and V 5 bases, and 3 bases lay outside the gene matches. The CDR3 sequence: CASSIGLAGNTGELFF. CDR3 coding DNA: TGTGCCAGCAGCATAGGACTAGCGGGGAACACCGGGGAGCTGTTTTTT. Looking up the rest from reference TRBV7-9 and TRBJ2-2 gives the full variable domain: DTGVSQNPRHKITKRGQNVTFRCDPISEHNRLYWYRQTLGQGPEFLTYFQNEAQLEKSRLLSDRFSAERPKGSFSTLEIQRTEQGDSAMYLCASSIGLAGNTGELFFGEGSRLTVL.

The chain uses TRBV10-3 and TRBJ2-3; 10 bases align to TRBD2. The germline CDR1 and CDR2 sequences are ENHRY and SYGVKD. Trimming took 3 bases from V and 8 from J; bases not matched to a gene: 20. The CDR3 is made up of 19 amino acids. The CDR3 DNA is TGTGCCATCAGTGATTGGAGTAGCGGGGGGACAAATTTGCCCGGTACGCAGTATTTT. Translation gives CAISDWSSGGTNLPGTQYF.

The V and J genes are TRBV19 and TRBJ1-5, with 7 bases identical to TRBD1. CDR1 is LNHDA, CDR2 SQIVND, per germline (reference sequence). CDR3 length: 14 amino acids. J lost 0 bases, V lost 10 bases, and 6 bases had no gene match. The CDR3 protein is CATPGDSSNQPQHF. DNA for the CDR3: TGTGCCACTCCCGGGGACAGTAGCAATCAGCCCCAGCATTTT.

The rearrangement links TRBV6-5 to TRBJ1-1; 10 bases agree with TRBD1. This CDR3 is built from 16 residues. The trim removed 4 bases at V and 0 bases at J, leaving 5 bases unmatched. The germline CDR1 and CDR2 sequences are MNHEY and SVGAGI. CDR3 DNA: TGTGCCAGCAGTTCCGGGACAGGGGTCATGAACACTGAAGCTTTCTTT. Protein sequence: CASSSGTGVMNTEAFF.

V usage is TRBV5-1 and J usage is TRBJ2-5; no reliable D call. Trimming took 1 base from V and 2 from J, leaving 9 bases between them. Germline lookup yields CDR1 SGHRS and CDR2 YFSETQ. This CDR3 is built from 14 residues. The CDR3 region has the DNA TGCGCCAGCAGCTTGATAGATTCTCAAGAGACCCAGTACTTC. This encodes CASSLIDSQETQYF.

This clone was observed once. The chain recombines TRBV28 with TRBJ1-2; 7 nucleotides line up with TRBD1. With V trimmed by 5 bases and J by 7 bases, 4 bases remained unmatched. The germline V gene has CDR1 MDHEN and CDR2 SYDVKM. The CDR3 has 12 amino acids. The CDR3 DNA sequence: TGTGCCAGCAGTGCGACAGGGCTTGGCTACACCTTC. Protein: CASSATGLGYTF.

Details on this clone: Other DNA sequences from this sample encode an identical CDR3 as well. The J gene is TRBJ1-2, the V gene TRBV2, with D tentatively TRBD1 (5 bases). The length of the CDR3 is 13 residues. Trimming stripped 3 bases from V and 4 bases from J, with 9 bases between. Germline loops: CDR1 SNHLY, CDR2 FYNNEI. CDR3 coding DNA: TGTGCCAGCAGTGAGGCAGGGATCTATGGCTACACCTTC. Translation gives CASSEAGIYGYTF.

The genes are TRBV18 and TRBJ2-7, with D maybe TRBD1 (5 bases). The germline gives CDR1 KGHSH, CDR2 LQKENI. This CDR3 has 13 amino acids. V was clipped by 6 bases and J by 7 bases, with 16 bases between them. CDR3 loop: CASSPLPGPEQYF. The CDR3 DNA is TGTGCCAGCTCGCCCCTCCCAGGGCCGGAGCAGTACTTC. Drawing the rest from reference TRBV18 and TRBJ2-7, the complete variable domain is NAGVMQNPRHLVRRRGQEARLRCSPMKGHSHVYWYRQLPEEGLKFMVYLQKENIIDESGMPKERFSAEFPKEGPSILRIQQVVRGDSAAYFCASSPLPGPEQYFGPGTRLTVT.